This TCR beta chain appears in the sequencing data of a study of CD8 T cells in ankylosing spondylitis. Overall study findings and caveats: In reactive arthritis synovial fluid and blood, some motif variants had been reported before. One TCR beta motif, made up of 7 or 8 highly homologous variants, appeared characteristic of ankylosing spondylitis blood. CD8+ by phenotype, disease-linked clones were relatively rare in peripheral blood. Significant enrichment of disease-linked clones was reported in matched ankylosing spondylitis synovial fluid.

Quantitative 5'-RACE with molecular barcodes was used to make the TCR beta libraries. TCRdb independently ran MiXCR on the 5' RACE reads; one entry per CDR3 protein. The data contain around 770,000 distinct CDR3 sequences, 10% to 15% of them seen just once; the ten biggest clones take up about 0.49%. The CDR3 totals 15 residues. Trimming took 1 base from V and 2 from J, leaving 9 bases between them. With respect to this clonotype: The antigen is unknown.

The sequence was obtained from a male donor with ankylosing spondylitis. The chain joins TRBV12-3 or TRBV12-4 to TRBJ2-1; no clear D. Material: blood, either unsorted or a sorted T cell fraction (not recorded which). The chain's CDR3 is CASSLVEPTYNEQFF. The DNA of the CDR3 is TGTGCCAGCAGTTTAGTAGAGCCTACCTACAATGAGCAGTTCTTC.